This TCR beta chain was found in a study of CD4 and CD8 cells across lung adenocarcinoma regions. One entry per CDR3 protein, called by TCRdb with MiXCR from the PCR reads. The sample comprises 13,000 or so distinct CDR3 sequences, about 56% of which are singletons, and around 34% rests with the top ten. This clonotype was detected many times. Trimming removed 3 bases from V and 0 bases from J, with 2 bases in between. Germline-derived CDR1 and CDR2 are WNHNN and SYGVQD (reference sequence). The CDR3 has 12 residues. This clonotype originated in a female donor with lung adenocarcinoma. The CD4 and CD8 labels of this study may be unreliable. The sequenced sample consisted of CD8+ T cells from the margin of a lung tumor. V gene TRBV10-1 combines with J gene TRBJ1-1, with D uncertain. CDR3 nucleotides: TGCGCCAGCAGTGATTTGAACACTGAAGCTTTCTTT. Its translation is CASSDLNTEAFF.